Listed below are T cell receptor beta chains from one sample, sequenced in a study of T cell responses to AZD1222 COVID-19 vaccine. Generated by immunoSEQ multiplex PCR, the TCRdb table keeps only in-frame clones and is missing some. This sample has roughly 98,000 clones, with over 85% found just once. Sequenced here: peripheral blood, sampled on day 0 of AZD1222 vaccination. The receptors originated from an adult in good health. Each CDR3 is given without its conserved first and last residue. The order of the fields is J gene, clone size, V gene, CDR3 protein. Expanded clones are given a class, and other clones once, few, many or no size at all.

J: TRBJ1-2
size: few
V: TRBV21-1
CDR3: ASSKANGTGNYGYT

J: TRBJ2-6
size: .
V: TRBV4-2
CDR3: ASSQESGGGANVLT

J: TRBJ1-4
size: .
V: TRBV28
CDR3: ASRLPGARGEKLF

J: TRBJ2-1
size: .
V: TRBV7-9
CDR3: ASSLWTGYNEQF

J: TRBJ1-6
size: .
V: TRBV5-4
CDR3: ASSLAGEYSPLH

J: TRBJ1-2
size: .
V: TRBV27
CDR3: ASSLRGNYGYT

J: TRBJ1-1
size: .
V: TRBV24-1
CDR3: ATSVQGNTEAF

J: TRBJ2-3
size: .
V: TRBV7-9
CDR3: ASSLGGGGQIPQY

J: TRBJ2-6
size: once
V: TRBV5-1
CDR3: ASSPLAGTHSGANVLT

J: TRBJ1-5
size: .
V: TRBV5-6
CDR3: ASSLYGVQIEQPQH

J: TRBJ1-1
size: .
V: TRBV3-1/TRBV3-2
CDR3: ASSTHDGNTEAF

J: TRBJ1-3
size: .
V: TRBV3-1/TRBV3-2
CDR3: ASSQDSSSGNTIY

J: TRBJ2-7
size: .
V: TRBV25-1
CDR3: ASSEGYEQY

J: TRBJ1-1
size: .
V: TRBV5-8
CDR3: ASSLTAVWAF

J: TRBJ2-5
size: .
V: TRBV9
CDR3: ASSVGSNTQETQY

J: TRBJ2-1
size: .
V: TRBV5-6
CDR3: ASSFPDRHNEQF

J: TRBJ2-3
size: .
V: TRBV20-1
CDR3: SASGEGLSDTQY

J: TRBJ2-1
size: .
V: TRBV11-2
CDR3: ASSYPTSGKVRQF

J: TRBJ1-3
size: .
V: TRBV6-6
CDR3: ASSYKDRSGNTIY

J: TRBJ1-2
size: .
V: TRBV3-1/TRBV3-2
CDR3: ASSQGRWKSNYGYT

J: TRBJ1-1
size: few
V: TRBV19
CDR3: ASSKVGQMNTEAF

J: TRBJ1-2
size: .
V: TRBV6-5
CDR3: ASSYSPAYGYT

J: TRBJ1-4
size: .
V: TRBV4-3
CDR3: ASSQDQDRAREKLF

J: TRBJ1-5
size: .
V: TRBV3-1/TRBV3-2
CDR3: ASSQDFGAGNQPQH